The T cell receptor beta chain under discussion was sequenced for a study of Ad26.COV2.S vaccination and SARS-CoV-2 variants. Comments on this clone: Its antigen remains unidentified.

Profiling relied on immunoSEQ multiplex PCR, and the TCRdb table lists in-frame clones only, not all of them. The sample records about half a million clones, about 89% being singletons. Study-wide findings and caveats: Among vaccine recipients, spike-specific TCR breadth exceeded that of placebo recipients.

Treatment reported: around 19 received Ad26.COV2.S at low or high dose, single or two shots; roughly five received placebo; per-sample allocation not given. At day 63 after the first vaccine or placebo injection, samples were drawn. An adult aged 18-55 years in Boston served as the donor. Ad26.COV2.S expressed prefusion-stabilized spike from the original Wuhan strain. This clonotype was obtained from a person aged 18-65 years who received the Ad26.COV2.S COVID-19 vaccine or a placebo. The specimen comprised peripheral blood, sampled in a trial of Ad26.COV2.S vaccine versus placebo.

The CDR3 loop is CASSGSHTEAFF. The CDR3 DNA sequence: TGTGCCTCATCGGGGAGCCACACTGAAGCTTTCTTT. The gene calls are TRBV2 and TRBJ1-1; D gene ambiguous. V was shortened by 11 bases and J by 3 bases, with 13 bases between the two germline ends. This CDR3 has 12 amino acids. From germline, CDR1 is SNHLY and CDR2 FYNNEI.